These 20 T cell receptor beta chains share one sample of origin, sequenced in a study of CD8+CD57+ T cells in acquired aplastic anemia. CDR3 and TCR beta VDJ profiling relied on a genomic DNA template. TCRdb fed the reads into MiXCR, producing one record per CDR3 protein. In the table there are about 470,000 distinct CDR3 sequences, around 32% of which are singletons. Patients included in sequencing had previously demonstrated CD8+CD57+ cell expansion by flow cytometry. Sequencing used sorted CD4+, CD8+, or CD8+CD57+ T cells (not recorded which) from PBMCs. The receptor set was obtained from a human donor with aplastic anemia.

At least ten counts were recorded for this clonotype. CDR3 bases: TGCGCCAGCGTGGACATACCGGGAGGCTATGGCTACACCTTC. It encodes CASVDIPGGYGYTF. This sequence joins TRBV5-1 and TRBJ1-2; D may be TRBD1 (5 bases). V was clipped by 7 bases and J by 4 bases, with 17 bases between them. Germline loops: CDR1 SGHRS, CDR2 YFSETQ. The CDR3 loop spans 14 amino acids.

Worth noting for this clonotype: The conserved final phenylalanine or tryptophan is absent from the CDR3, which likely points to a read error. The chain uses TRBV9 and TRBJ1-6; no reliable D call. Looked up from germline, CDR1 is SGDLS and CDR2 is YYNGEE. The CDR3 covers 14 residues. The CDR3 region has the DNA TGTCCCAGCAGCGTAGACGCTGGGAATTCACCCCTCCACCTT. Residues: CPSSVDAGNSPLHL.

The sample holds a few counts of this clonotype. A read error may be the cause here, since a much bigger clone is one base away. The chain joins TRBV7-7 to TRBJ2-5; D may be TRBD1 (5 bases). Germline loops: CDR1 SSHAT, CDR2 FNYEAQ (reference sequence). The CDR3 extends over 15 amino acids. The DNA for the CDR3 is TGTGCTAGCAGCTTAGGGGCAGCGAGACAAGAGACCCAGTGCTTC. Protein sequence: CASSLGAARQETQCF.

This clonotype was seen at least ten times. The rearrangement links TRBV2 to TRBJ1-1, with a weak D call TRBD1 (5 bases). This CDR3 contains 13 residues. Germline assignment: CDR1 SNHLY and CDR2 FYNNEI. The germline V and J ends were trimmed by 5 bases and 2 bases, with 9 bases remaining between them. The CDR3 DNA reads as TGTGCCAGCAGTCAGGGAGGTAACACTGAAGCTTTCTTT. Translating it yields CASSQGGNTEAFF.

This clonotype has only a few counts. The V gene is TRBV20-1, the J gene TRBJ2-5; 9 bases align to TRBD2. In germline, CDR1 is DFQATT, CDR2 SNEGSKA (reference sequence). V shed 1 base, J shed 7 bases, and the junction held 4 bases outside the gene matches. CDR3 length: 13 residues. The CDR3 DNA sequence: TGCAGTGCTAGAGTCGGCGGGGGGGGGACCCAGTACTTC. Translating it yields CSARVGGGGTQYF.

This clonotype was counted a few times. The chain recombines TRBV9 with TRBJ2-7; weak D call: TRBD2 (5 bases). The CDR3 runs 15 residues. Per the germline V gene, CDR1 is SGDLS and CDR2 is YYNGEE. The V gene lost 0 bases and the J gene lost 0 bases, with 10 bases spanning the gap. Here the CDR3 reads CASSVEGRSSYEQYF. The CDR3, as DNA: TGTGCCAGCAGCGTAGAAGGGAGAAGCTCCTACGAGCAGTACTTC. Full variable domain (remainder filled in from reference TRBV9 and TRBJ2-7): DSGVTQTPKHLITATGQRVTLRCSPRSGDLSVYWYQQSLDQGLQFLIQYYNGEERAKGNILERFSAQQFPDLHSELNLSSLELGDSALYFCASSVEGRSSYEQYFGPGTRLTVT.

This clonotype was picked up one time. V gene TRBV3-1 combines with J gene TRBJ2-1; D gene ambiguous. Trimming shortened V by 1 base and J by 6 bases, and 4 bases separated the two germline ends. Germline lookup yields CDR1 LGHDT and CDR2 YNNKEL (reference sequence). This CDR3 spans 12 amino acids. Written as DNA, the CDR3 is TGTGCCAGCAGCCAAGCTAGCAATGAGCAGTTCTTC. This gives the protein CASSQASNEQFF.

Comments on this clonotype: A read error may explain this, as a much larger clone is one base away. The chain combines TRBV7-9 with TRBJ1-1; D gene uncertain. The CDR3 runs 12 residues. Germline-derived CDR1 and CDR2 are SEHNR and FQNEAQ (reference sequence). The CDR3 nucleotides read TGTGCCAGCAGCTTACGCAACACTGAAGCTTCCTTT. Encoded protein: CASSLRNTEASF.

V gene TRBV29-1 combines with J gene TRBJ1-1; tentatively, D is TRBD1 (5 bases). The CDR3 runs 11 residues. With 3 bases removed from V and 7 bases from J, the gap between germline ends came to 9 bases. In germline, CDR1 is SQVTM, CDR2 ANQGSEA. This CDR3 reads CSVDWGFEAFF. The CDR3 coding sequence is TGCAGCGTTGATTGGGGCTTTGAAGCTTTCTTT.

In its sample, this clonotype was seen a few times. The chain uses TRBV10-3 and TRBJ1-2; D is perhaps TRBD1 (6 bases). From germline, CDR1 is ENHRY and CDR2 SYGVKD. V lost 10 bases to trimming and J lost 12 bases, with 15 bases between them. This CDR3 has 10 amino acids. DNA for the CDR3: TGTGCCAACACGACAGGCGGAAACACCTTC. Translated: CANTTGGNTF.

This clonotype was detected many times. This rearrangement joins TRBV7-3 to TRBJ2-3; unclear D gene. V lost 3 bases, J lost 0 bases, and 4 bases lay in between. In germline, CDR1 is SGHTA, CDR2 FQGTGA. CDR3 length: 13 amino acids. CDR3: CASSFGSTDTQYF. For the CDR3, the DNA is TGTGCCAGCAGCTTTGGGAGCACAGATACGCAGTATTTT.

This clonotype was detected only once. An end of the junction differs from the germline gene, which may be a read error. The V gene is TRBV20-1, the J gene TRBJ1-3; 11 bases line up with TRBD1. The CDR3 runs to 17 residues. From germline, CDR1 is DFQATT and CDR2 SNEGSKA (reference sequence). CDR3 loop: CSAGLIGQGASGNTVYF. Written as DNA, the CDR3 is TGCAGTGCTGGGTTAATTGGACAGGGGGCTTCTGGAAACACCGTATATTTT.

The V and J genes are TRBV12-3 or TRBV12-4 and TRBJ2-1, with TRBD2 matching 7 bases. CDR3 length: 14 residues. With 7 bases clipped from V and 7 bases from J, the junction kept 10 bases outside the gene matches. In DNA, the CDR3 is TGTGCCAGCAAGGGCGCGGGAGAGGTGAATGAGCAGTTCTTC. It is translated as CASKGAGEVNEQFF.

Ten or more counts support this clonotype. This chain's CDR3 is CATSGRLAGEGETQYF. The CDR3 DNA reads as TGTGCCACCAGCGGAAGACTAGCGGGAGAGGGAGAGACCCAGTACTTC. The chain links TRBV15 to TRBJ2-5; 12 bases line up with TRBD2. J was trimmed by 4 bases and V by 5 bases; bases with no gene match: 8. There are 16 residues in the CDR3. Germline CDR1 LNHNV, CDR2 YYDKDF (reference sequence). Filled out from reference TRBV15 and TRBJ2-5, the complete variable domain reads DAMVIQNPRYQVTQFGKPVTLSCSQTLNHNVMYWYQQKSSQAPKLLFHYYDKDFNNEADTPDNFQSRRPNTSFCFLDIRSPGLGDTAMYLCATSGRLAGEGETQYFGPGTRLLVL.

The genes are TRBV6-1 and TRBJ2-6; D gene ambiguous. This CDR3 comprises 18 residues. CDR1 MNHNS and CDR2 SASEGT come from the germline V gene. Trimming removed 3 bases from V and 0 bases from J, with 15 bases in between. The CDR3 nucleotides are TGTGCCAGCAGTGAGACCTTTGGTCAGACCTCTGGGGCCAACGTCCTGACTTTC. Translated, it gives CASSETFGQTSGANVLTF.

A remark on this clonotype: One end of the junction does not line up with germline, which may come from a read error. This sequence joins TRBV9 and TRBJ1-1; no definite D call. The germline V gene encodes CDR1 SGDLS and CDR2 YYNGEE. This CDR3 region has 13 residues. In nucleotides, the CDR3 is TGTGCCAGCAGCGTAACGAAGAACACTGGAGCTTTCTTT. This gives the protein CASSVTKNTGAFF.

This clonotype was observed a few times. The V gene is TRBV30, the J gene TRBJ2-3; no clear D gene. Trimming stripped 0 bases from V and 6 bases from J, with 4 bases between. CDR1 is GTSNPN and CDR2 is SVGIG in the germline V gene (reference sequence). This CDR3 spans 11 amino acids. CDR3 coding DNA: TGTGCCTGGAGTGTGGGGGATACGCAGTATTTT. Translation: CAWSVGDTQYF.

The gene calls are TRBV20-1 and TRBJ1-1; TRBD1 matches at 8 bases. Losses at the gene ends were 6 bases for V and 11 bases for J; bases not matched to a gene: 17. CDR1 is DFQATT and CDR2 is SNEGSKA in the germline V gene (reference sequence). CDR3 length: 14 residues. The chain's CDR3 is CSAHQGAGLSEAFF. In nucleotides, the CDR3 is TGCAGTGCGCATCAGGGGGCAGGTCTATCGGAGGCTTTCTTT.

This clonotype was recorded many times. The gene calls are TRBV2 and TRBJ2-7, with 10 bases lining up with TRBD1. CDR3 length: 13 amino acids. From germline, CDR1 is SNHLY and CDR2 FYNNEI. After removal of 6 bases from V and 6 bases from J, the junction contained 5 bases not matched to a gene. The CDR3 loop is CASRDRGRLEQYF. CDR3 in DNA: TGTGCCAGCAGGGACAGGGGGAGGCTCGAGCAGTACTTC.

This clonotype has only one observation. This likely comes from a read error, as the CDR3 has no conserved phenylalanine or tryptophan at its end. The chain is built from TRBV12-3 or TRBV12-4 and TRBJ1-2; D unclear. V lost 6 bases to trimming and J lost 2 bases, with 10 bases between them. The CDR3 has 13 amino acids. The CDR3 nucleotides read TGTGCCAGCAGCCTTAGGGAAAACTATGGCTACACCCTC. It translates to CASSLRENYGYTL.